Described below is a single T cell receptor (beta chain) sequence and its context. Antigen: not known. V shed 4 bases and J 7 bases; nucleotides not matched to a gene: 5. Germline loops: CDR1 SGHRS, CDR2 YFSETQ. This CDR3 is 14 amino acids long. These data originate in a study of cytomegalovirus exposure and HLA in healthy donors. On the study more broadly: T cells numbering around 180 million yielded some 100 million unique TCR beta sequences in an earlier analysis. Study findings and constraints: There were 150 or so TCR beta chains listed as cytomegalovirus-associated. Equally common other TCR beta chains were less clonally expanded than HLA-associated ones, a later analysis found. As immune exposure information, only CMV serostatus was available.

This PCR relied on a set of 60 Vbeta primers and 13 Jbeta primers. Some clones are missing from TCRdb's copy, which holds only in-frame ones; the method was immunoSEQ multiplex PCR. The sample yields about 160,000 clones, roughly 89% seen once. The sample comprised PBMCs. The chain couples TRBV5-1 to TRBJ1-4; 9 nucleotides align to TRBD1. This sequence was found in a woman aged 25 to 39 in good health and CMV-seronegative. CDR3 sequence (DNA): TGCGCCAGCAGCGACGGGACAGGGTCTGAAAAACTGTTTTTT. It is translated as CASSDGTGSEKLFF.